This T cell receptor beta chain was sequenced in a study of neurological immune-mediated disorders. The unsorted libraries had their origin in 2 million PBMCs stored at -80 C. This clonotype was counted a few times. V lost 6 bases to trimming and J lost 8 bases; unmatched junction nucleotides: 4. The CDR3 has 14 amino acids. Each CDR3 protein gets one entry after TCRdb re-called the 5' RACE reads with MiXCR. The sample shows tens of thousands of distinct CDR3 sequences, 3.8% of them seen only once. This rearrangement joins TRBV12-3 or TRBV12-4 to TRBJ2-1; TRBD2 agrees at 13 bases. The sample consisted of PBMCs. The receptor was derived from a man aged 55 to 70 with multiple sclerosis. CDR3 loop: CASRGTSGAYEQFF. The CDR3 nucleotides read TGTGCCAGCAGAGGGACTAGCGGGGCCTATGAGCAGTTCTTC.